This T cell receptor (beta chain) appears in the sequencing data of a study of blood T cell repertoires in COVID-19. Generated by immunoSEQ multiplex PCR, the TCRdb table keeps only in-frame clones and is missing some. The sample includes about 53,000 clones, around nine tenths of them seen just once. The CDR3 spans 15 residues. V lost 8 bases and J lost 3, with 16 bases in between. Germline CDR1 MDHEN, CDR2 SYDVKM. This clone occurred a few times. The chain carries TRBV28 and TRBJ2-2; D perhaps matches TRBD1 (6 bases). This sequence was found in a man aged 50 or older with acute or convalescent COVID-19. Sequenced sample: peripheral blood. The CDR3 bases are TGTGCCAGCTCTTCAGCCCAGGGGTACACCGGGGAGCTGTTTTTT. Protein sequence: CASSSAQGYTGELFF.